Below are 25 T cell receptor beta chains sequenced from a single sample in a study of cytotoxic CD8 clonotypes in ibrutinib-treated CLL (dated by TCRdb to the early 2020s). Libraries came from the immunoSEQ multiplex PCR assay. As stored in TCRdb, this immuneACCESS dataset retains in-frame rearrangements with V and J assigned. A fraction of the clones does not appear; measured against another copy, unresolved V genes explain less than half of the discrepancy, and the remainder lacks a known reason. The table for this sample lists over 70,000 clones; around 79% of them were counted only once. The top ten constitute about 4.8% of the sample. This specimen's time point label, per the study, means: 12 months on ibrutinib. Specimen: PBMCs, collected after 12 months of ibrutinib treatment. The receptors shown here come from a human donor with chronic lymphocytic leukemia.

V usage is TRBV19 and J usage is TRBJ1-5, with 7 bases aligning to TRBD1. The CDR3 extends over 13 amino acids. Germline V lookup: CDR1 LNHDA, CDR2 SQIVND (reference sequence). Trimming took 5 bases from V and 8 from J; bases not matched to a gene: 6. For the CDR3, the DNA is TGTGCCAGTAGTGGGGCCAGGGGGGAGCCCCAGCATTTT. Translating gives CASSGARGEPQHF.

The CDR3 bases are TGTGCCAGCAGCTTAGGGCGGGAAGGGCTTCAGTACTTC. Encoded protein: CASSLGREGLQYF. The J gene is TRBJ2-4, the V gene TRBV7-3; a possible D gene is TRBD2 (6 bases). V lost 2 bases to trimming and J lost 11 bases, with 13 bases between them. Germline V gene data show CDR1 as SGHTA and CDR2 as FQGTGA. The CDR3 is 13 amino acids.

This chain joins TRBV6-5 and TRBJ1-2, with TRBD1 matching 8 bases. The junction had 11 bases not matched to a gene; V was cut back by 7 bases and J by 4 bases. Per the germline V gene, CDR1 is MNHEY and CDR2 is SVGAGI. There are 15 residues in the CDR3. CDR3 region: CASKDRGVGGYGYTF. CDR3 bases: TGTGCCAGCAAAGACAGGGGAGTGGGGGGCTATGGCTACACCTTC.

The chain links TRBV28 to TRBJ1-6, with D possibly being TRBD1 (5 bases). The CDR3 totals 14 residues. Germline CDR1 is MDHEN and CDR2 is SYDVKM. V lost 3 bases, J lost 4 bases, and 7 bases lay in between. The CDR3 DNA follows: TGTGCCAGCAGTTTGGGGGGATATAATTCACCCCTCCACTTT. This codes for CASSLGGYNSPLHF.

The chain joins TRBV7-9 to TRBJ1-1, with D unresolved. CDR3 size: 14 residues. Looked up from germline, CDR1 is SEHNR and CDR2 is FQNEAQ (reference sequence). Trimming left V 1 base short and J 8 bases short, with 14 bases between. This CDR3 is CASSLEFMGSEAFF. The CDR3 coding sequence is TGTGCCAGCAGCTTAGAATTTATGGGGAGCGAAGCTTTCTTT.

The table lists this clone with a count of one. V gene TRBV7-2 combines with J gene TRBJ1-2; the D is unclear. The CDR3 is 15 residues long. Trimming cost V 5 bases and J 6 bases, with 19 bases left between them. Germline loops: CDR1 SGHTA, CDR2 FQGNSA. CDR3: CASSARLGQWDGYTF. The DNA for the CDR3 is TGTGCCAGCAGCGCCCGGTTAGGGCAATGGGATGGCTACACCTTC.

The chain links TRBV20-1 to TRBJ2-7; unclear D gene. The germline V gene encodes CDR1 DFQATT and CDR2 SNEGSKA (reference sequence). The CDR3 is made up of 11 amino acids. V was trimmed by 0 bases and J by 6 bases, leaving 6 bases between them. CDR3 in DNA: TGCAGTGCTAGAGATTGGGGCGAGCAGTACTTC. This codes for CSARDWGEQYF.

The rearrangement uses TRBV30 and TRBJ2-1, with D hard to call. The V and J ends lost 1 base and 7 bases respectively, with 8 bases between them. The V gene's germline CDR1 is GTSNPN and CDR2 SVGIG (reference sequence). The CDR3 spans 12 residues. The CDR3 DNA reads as TGTGCCTGGAGTGGGCACGGGAATGAGCAGTTCTTC. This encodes CAWSGHGNEQFF.

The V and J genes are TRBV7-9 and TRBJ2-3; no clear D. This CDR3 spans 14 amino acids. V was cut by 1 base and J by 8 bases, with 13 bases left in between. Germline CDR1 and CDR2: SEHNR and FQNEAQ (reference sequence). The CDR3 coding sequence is TGTGCCAGCAGCTTAGTGCTCTCTTCGGGTACGCAGTATTTT. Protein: CASSLVLSSGTQYF.

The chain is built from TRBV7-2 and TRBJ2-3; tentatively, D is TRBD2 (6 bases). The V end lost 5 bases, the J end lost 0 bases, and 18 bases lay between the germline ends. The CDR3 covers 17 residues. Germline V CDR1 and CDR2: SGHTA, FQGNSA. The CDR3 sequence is CASSQAGTPYSTDTQYF. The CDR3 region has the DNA TGTGCCAGCAGCCAGGCCGGGACTCCCTATAGCACAGATACGCAGTATTTT. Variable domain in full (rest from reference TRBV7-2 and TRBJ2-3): GAGVSQSPSNKVTEKGKDVELRCDPISGHTALYWYRQSLGQGLEFLIYFQGNSAPDKSGLPSDRFSAERTGGSVSTLTIQRTQQEDSAVYLCASSQAGTPYSTDTQYFGPGTRLTVL.

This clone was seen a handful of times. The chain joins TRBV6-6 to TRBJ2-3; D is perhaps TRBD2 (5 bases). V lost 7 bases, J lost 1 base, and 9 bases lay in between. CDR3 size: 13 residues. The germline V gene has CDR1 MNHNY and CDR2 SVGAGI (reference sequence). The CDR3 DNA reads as TGTGCCAGCACGTCGAGGGGCACAGATACGCAGTATTTT. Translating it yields CASTSRGTDTQYF.

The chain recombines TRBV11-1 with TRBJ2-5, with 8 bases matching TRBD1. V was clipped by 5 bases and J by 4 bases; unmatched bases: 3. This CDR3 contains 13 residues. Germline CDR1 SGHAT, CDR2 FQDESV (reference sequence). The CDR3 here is CASSRGQGETQYF. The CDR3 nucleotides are TGTGCCAGCAGCCGCGGACAGGGAGAGACCCAGTACTTC.

CDR3 amino acids: CASSMRRGSNSPLHF. The CDR3 bases are TGTGCCAGCAGTATGCGGAGGGGCAGTAATTCACCCCTCCACTTT. The genes are TRBV28 and TRBJ1-6; D might be TRBD1 (5 bases). CDR1 is MDHEN, CDR2 SYDVKM, per germline. This CDR3 spans 15 amino acids. V was trimmed by 5 bases and J by 6 bases, leaving 14 bases between them.

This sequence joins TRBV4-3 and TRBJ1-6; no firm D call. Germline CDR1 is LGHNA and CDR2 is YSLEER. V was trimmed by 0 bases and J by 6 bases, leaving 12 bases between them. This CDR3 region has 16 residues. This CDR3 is CASSQEVWVGNSPLHF. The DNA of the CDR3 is TGCGCCAGCAGCCAAGAGGTCTGGGTGGGTAATTCACCCCTCCACTTT.

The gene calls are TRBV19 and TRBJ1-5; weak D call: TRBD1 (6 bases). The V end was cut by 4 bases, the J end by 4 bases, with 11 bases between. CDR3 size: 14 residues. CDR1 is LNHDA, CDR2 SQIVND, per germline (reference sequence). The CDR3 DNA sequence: TGTGCCAGTAGTACACGGACAGAAAATCAGCCCCAGCATTTT. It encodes CASSTRTENQPQHF.

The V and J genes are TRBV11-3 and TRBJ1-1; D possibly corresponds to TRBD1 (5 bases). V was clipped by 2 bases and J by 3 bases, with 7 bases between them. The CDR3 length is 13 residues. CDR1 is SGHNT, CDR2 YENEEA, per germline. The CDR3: CASSLWGDTEAFF. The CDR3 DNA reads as TGTGCCAGCAGCTTATGGGGGGACACTGAAGCTTTCTTT.

CDR3 nucleotide sequence: TGTGCCAGCAGTGGGGGGGGACACCGGTCCTCCTACGAGCAGTACTTC. Amino acid sequence: CASSGGGHRSSYEQYF. The chain combines TRBV2 with TRBJ2-7; D possibly corresponds to TRBD2 (7 bases). Germline CDR1 SNHLY, CDR2 FYNNEI. CDR3 length equals 16 residues. V shed 4 bases and J shed 0 bases, with 16 bases lying between them.

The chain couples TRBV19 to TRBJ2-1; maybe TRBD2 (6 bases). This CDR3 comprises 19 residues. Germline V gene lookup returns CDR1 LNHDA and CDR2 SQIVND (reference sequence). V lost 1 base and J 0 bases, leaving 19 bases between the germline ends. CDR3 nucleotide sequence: TGTGCCAGTAGTATAGCGGGCCTGACTAGTCCGGGCTCCTACAATGAGCAGTTCTTC. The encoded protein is CASSIAGLTSPGSYNEQFF.

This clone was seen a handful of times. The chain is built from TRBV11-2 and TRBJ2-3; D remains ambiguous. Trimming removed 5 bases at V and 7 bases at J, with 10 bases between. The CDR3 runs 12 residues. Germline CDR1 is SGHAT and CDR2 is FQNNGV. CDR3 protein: CASSTLGYTQYF. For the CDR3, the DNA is TGTGCCAGCAGCACCCTGGGCTATACGCAGTATTTT.

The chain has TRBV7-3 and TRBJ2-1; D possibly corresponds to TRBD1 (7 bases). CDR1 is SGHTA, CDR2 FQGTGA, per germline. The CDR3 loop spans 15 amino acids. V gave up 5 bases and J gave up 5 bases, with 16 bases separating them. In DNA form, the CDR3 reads TGTGCCAGCAGCCCCGGCGGGACAGACAACAATGAGCAGTTCTTC. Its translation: CASSPGGTDNNEQFF.

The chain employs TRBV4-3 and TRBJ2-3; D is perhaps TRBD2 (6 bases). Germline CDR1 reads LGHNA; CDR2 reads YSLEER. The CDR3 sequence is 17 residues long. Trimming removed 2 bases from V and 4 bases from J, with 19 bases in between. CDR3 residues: CASSQYWLAPTPDTQYF. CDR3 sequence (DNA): TGCGCCAGCAGCCAATATTGGCTAGCGCCCACCCCAGATACGCAGTATTTT.

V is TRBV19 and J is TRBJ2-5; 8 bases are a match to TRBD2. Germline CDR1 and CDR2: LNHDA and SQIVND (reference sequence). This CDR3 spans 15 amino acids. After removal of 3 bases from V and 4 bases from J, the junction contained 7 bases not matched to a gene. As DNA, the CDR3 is TGTGCCAGTAGTATTTCGGGGGGGACCACAGAGACCCAGTACTTC. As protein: CASSISGGTTETQYF.

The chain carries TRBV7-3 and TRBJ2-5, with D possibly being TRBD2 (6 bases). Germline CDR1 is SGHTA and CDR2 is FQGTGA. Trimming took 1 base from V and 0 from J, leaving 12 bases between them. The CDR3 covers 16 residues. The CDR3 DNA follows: TGTGCCAGCAGCTTAAGGGGTGGCGGGGACCAAGAGACCCAGTACTTC. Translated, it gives CASSLRGGGDQETQYF.

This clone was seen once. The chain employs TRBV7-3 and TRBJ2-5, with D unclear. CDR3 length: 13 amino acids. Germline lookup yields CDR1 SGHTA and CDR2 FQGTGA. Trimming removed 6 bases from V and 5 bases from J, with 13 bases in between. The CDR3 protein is CASSPMRSETQYF. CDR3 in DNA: TGTGCCAGCAGTCCCATGCGCTCCGAGACCCAGTACTTC.

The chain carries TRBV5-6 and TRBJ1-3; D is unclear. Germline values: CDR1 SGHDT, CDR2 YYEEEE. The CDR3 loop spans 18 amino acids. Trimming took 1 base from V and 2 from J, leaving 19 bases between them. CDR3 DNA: TGTGCCAGCAGCTTGTACTCCTTCCGGGCCGCGACTGGAAACACCATATATTTT. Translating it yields CASSLYSFRAATGNTIYF.